This T cell receptor (beta chain) was sequenced in a study of blood T cell repertoires in COVID-19. Study details: Sample material is recorded as cDNA or gDNA derived from T cells, B-cell-depleted T cells, or PBMCs.

Using immunoSEQ multiplex PCR, the repertoire was profiled, and TCRdb retains in-frame clones only, with some absent. The sample yields some 380,000 clones, 70% to 90% seen once. The CDR3 consists of 14 residues. Germline-derived CDR1 and CDR2 are SNHLY and FYNNEI. Trimming took 6 bases from V and 2 from J, leaving 11 bases between them. Sample: PBMCs or T cells enriched from blood (not recorded which). The TCR sequence derives from a woman aged 40 to 55 with acute COVID-19. The chain carries TRBV2 and TRBJ2-4; tentatively, D is TRBD1 (6 bases). The DNA of the CDR3 is TGTGCCAGCAGATTGGACAGTTCCAAAAACATTCAGTACTTC. Encoded protein: CASRLDSSKNIQYF.